A selection of T cell receptor beta chains follows, all from one sample in a study of shared clonotypes between healthy human individuals. The repertoire was sequenced with immunoSEQ multiplex PCR; TCRdb's copy has only in-frame clones and lacks some. The sample contains some 2,400,000 clones, around 95% of which appear only once. The specimen sequenced was naive CD4+ T cells sorted from blood. These receptors were obtained from a man aged 18 to 29 in good health. CDR3s include the opening cysteine and the closing phenylalanine or tryptophan. Each record gives: D gene, clone size, J gene, V gene, CDR3 DNA, CDR3 protein. The D gene is left open where the match is weak. The size entry is marked missing in some rows and otherwise reads once, few, many or a size class.

>-|-|TRBJ1-1|TRBV2
TGTGCCAGCAGTGGGGGCGCATGGACTGAAGCTTTCTTT
CASSGGAWTEAFF
>-|-|TRBJ1-2|TRBV27
TGTGCCAGCAGTTCCCGGGACGGGAGGAGATCGGATGGCTACACCTTC
CASSSRDGRRSDGYTF
>-|-|TRBJ2-4|TRBV4-1
TGCGCCAGCAGCCAAGTGGACCGTATGGTTCAGTACTTC
CASSQVDRMVQYF
>-|-|TRBJ1-1|TRBV11-2
TGTGCCAGCAGCGGCGGCCCTCGAGGAACCGCTGAAGCTTTCTTT
CASSGGPRGTAEAFF
>-|once|TRBJ2-6|TRBV2
TGTGCCAGCAGTCAACCCCGGGTGCCTGGGGCCAACGTCCTGACTTTC
CASSQPRVPGANVLTF
>TRBD1|once|TRBJ2-1|TRBV29-1
TGCAGCGTTGACTCTCTAAGGGGACAGGGTTACAATGAGCAGTTCTTC
CSVDSLRGQGYNEQFF
>TRBD1|-|TRBJ1-4|TRBV9
TGTGCCAGCAGCGTAGGATTCACAGGGGGAAGGTTTGCAACTAATGAAAAACTGTTTTTT
CASSVGFTGGRFATNEKLFF
>-|-|TRBJ1-2|TRBV27
TGTGCCAGCAGTCGGCCGGGATTTTATGGCTACACCTTC
CASSRPGFYGYTF
>-|-|TRBJ1-5|TRBV6-1
TGTGCCAGCAGTGAAAGGGGAAATCAGCCCCAGCATTTT
CASSERGNQPQHF
>-|-|TRBJ2-2|TRBV5-1
TGCGCCAGCAGCCCCGAAGACTGGAACACCGGGGAGCTGTTTTTT
CASSPEDWNTGELFF
>-|-|TRBJ2-6|TRBV5-1
TGCGCCAGCAGCTTGTTCCGACAGGTTAGCTCTGGGGCCAACGTCCTGACTTTC
CASSLFRQVSSGANVLTF
>-|once|TRBJ2-2|TRBV7-6
TGTGCCAGCAGCTTAAGCCAGGGCGGGACAACCGGGGAGCTGTTTTTT
CASSLSQGGTTGELFF
>-|-|TRBJ1-1|TRBV5-6
TGTGCCAGCAGCTTGGTAGACCCCACTGAAGCTTTCTTT
CASSLVDPTEAFF
>-|-|TRBJ2-1|TRBV5-1
TGCGCCAGCACTGAGGGGGGCTCCTACAATGAGCAGTTCTTC
CASTEGGSYNEQFF
>TRBD2|once|TRBJ2-5|TRBV7-2
TGTGCCAGCAGCTTACCTAGCGGGAGCAAAGAGACCCAGTACTTC
CASSLPSGSKETQYF
>TRBD1|-|TRBJ1-3|TRBV6-6
TGTGCCACGCAACAGGGGCTTGGTGGAAACACCATATATTTT
CATQQGLGGNTIYF
>-|-|TRBJ2-1|TRBV6-1
TGTGCCAGCAGTGAAGCCGGCGGGGTTATTGGGTTCTTC
CASSEAGGVIGFF
>TRBD1|-|TRBJ2-7|TRBV7-6
TGTGCCAGCAGCCCACAGGGGCTACAAACCTACGAGCAGTACTTC
CASSPQGLQTYEQYF
>TRBD1|-|TRBJ2-3|TRBV7-6
TGTGCCAGCAGCTTAGAGGGACAGGGTCCAGCAGATACGCAGTATTTT
CASSLEGQGPADTQYF